The next 21 T cell receptor beta chains were all read from a single sample in a study of identifying expanded T cells in peripheral blood. Clones were sequenced by immunoSEQ multiplex PCR, and TCRdb holds only the in-frame ones, with some missing. The repertoire consists of 84,000 or so clones, with 80% to 90% occurring once and the leading ten covering roughly 7.7%. The sample taken for sequencing was blood. These receptors were obtained from a person between 18 and 70 years old in good health.

In this sample, this clone turned up once. The chain links TRBV7-2 to TRBJ1-4; TRBD1 matches 7 bases. The CDR3 covers 15 residues. V was pared by 1 base and J by 7 bases, with 6 bases of the junction left unmatched. The germline V gene encodes CDR1 SGHTA and CDR2 FQGNSA. The CDR3 region is CASSLVLQGFEKLFF. The CDR3 DNA is TGTGCCAGCAGCTTAGTTTTACAGGGGTTTGAAAAACTGTTTTTT.

The gene calls are TRBV7-9 and TRBJ2-1; 9 bases match TRBD1. After removal of 3 bases from V and 10 bases from J, the junction contained 16 bases not matched to a gene. CDR3 length: 17 residues. Germline values: CDR1 SEHNR, CDR2 FQNEAQ (reference sequence). CDR3 sequence: CASSFLLRDRVGREQFF. CDR3 DNA: TGTGCCAGCAGCTTTCTACTCCGGGACAGGGTTGGGAGGGAGCAGTTCTTC.

This chain uses TRBV6-5 with TRBJ1-1; 10 positions match TRBD1. The germline V gene has CDR1 MNHEY and CDR2 SVGAGI. J was trimmed by 5 bases and V by 3 bases; bases with no gene match: 3. The CDR3 is made up of 14 amino acids. In DNA, the CDR3 is TGTGCCAGCAGTTATCGGGGACAGGGGACTGAAGCTTTCTTT. Its translation is CASSYRGQGTEAFF.

The chain recombines TRBV5-4 with TRBJ2-7; TRBD2 aligns across 13 bases. Germline V gene sequence: CDR1 SGHNT, CDR2 YYREEE (reference sequence). The junction had 6 bases not matched to a gene; V was cut back by 4 bases and J by 5 bases. This CDR3 has 15 residues. CDR3 in DNA: TGTGCCAGCAGCCAAACTAGCGGGAGGGCCAACGAGCAGTACTTC. Its translation: CASSQTSGRANEQYF. Full variable domain (outside the CDR3, taken from reference TRBV5-4 and TRBJ2-7): ETGVTQSPTHLIKTRGQQVTLRCSSQSGHNTVSWYQQALGQGPQFIFQYYREEENGRGNFPPRFSGLQFPNYSSELNVNALELDDSALYLCASSQTSGRANEQYFGPGTRLTVT.

V usage is TRBV7-2 and J usage is TRBJ2-3; 12 bases are shared with TRBD2. This CDR3 is built from 19 residues. Germline V gives CDR1 SGHTA, CDR2 FQGNSA. Trimming cost V 1 base and J 6 bases; bases outside gene matches: 14. The CDR3 nucleotides are TGTGCCAGCAGCTTAGTATCGCTAGCGGGAGGGCCCCCCTGGGATACGCAGTATTTT. Translated: CASSLVSLAGGPPWDTQYF.

The rearrangement uses TRBV7-2 and TRBJ1-1; unclear D gene. This CDR3 has 14 amino acids. The germline CDR1 and CDR2 sequences are SGHTA and FQGNSA. With 3 bases removed from V and 7 bases from J, the gap between germline ends came to 15 bases. The CDR3 is CASSFVAFGVEAFF. Here the CDR3 DNA reads TGTGCCAGCAGCTTTGTTGCCTTTGGGGTTGAAGCTTTCTTT.

The V gene is TRBV5-1, the J gene TRBJ2-1; D is undetermined. The CDR3 sequence is 16 residues long. V was clipped by 0 bases and J by 8 bases, with 18 bases between them. CDR1 and CDR2 (germline): SGHRS, YFSETQ. The CDR3 bases are TGCGCCAGCAGCTTGGCCCACGACAAGGGAATATATGAGCAGTTCTTC. Translated: CASSLAHDKGIYEQFF.

CDR3 nucleotide sequence: TGTGCCAGCAGCTTATATACAGGGCATTACGAGCAGTACTTC. Translating it yields CASSLYTGHYEQYF. The chain is built from TRBV7-8 and TRBJ2-7; tentative D call: TRBD1 (6 bases). The V and J ends lost 2 bases and 4 bases respectively, with 12 bases between them. The CDR3 length is 14 residues. In germline, CDR1 is SGHVS, CDR2 FQNEAQ. The variable domain in full, with the rest retrieved from reference TRBV7-8 and TRBJ2-7, is GAGVSQSPRYKVAKRGQDVALRCDPISGHVSLFWYQQALGQGPEFLTYFQNEAQLDKSGLPSDRFFAERPEGSVSTLKIQRTQQEDSAVYLCASSLYTGHYEQYFGPGTRLTVT.

The chain couples TRBV4-3 to TRBJ2-3; perhaps TRBD1 as D (7 bases). CDR3 length: 15 residues. CDR1 is LGHNA and CDR2 is YSLEER in the germline V gene. Trimming pared 0 bases from V and 6 bases from J, leaving 13 bases between. DNA of the CDR3: TGCGCCAGCAGCCAAGATCGACAGGGAGGCGATACGCAGTATTTT. This sequence encodes CASSQDRQGGDTQYF.

The V gene is TRBV21-1, the J gene TRBJ1-6. TRBV21-1 is a pseudogene segment. The CDR3 sequence is 13 residues long. Here the CDR3 reads CASSKERPSPLHF. The CDR3 DNA reads TGTGCCAGCAGCAAAGAGCGCCCATCACCCCTCCACTTT.

This sequence joins TRBV5-1 and TRBJ1-1; TRBD1 is a possible D gene (5 bases). The CDR3 is 15 amino acids. V lost 0 bases and J lost 2, with 11 bases in between. Germline loops: CDR1 SGHRS, CDR2 YFSETQ. CDR3 DNA sequence: TGCGCCAGCAGCTTGGGCGGGACGGGTAACACTGAAGCTTTCTTT. Translation gives CASSLGGTGNTEAFF.

This chain uses TRBV19 with TRBJ2-2; 7 nucleotides line up with TRBD2. The trim removed 6 bases at V and 5 bases at J, leaving 6 bases unmatched. Germline-derived CDR1 and CDR2 are LNHDA and SQIVND (reference sequence). This CDR3 is built from 14 residues. CDR3 sequence reads: CASSPTSSTGELFF. DNA of the CDR3: TGTGCCAGTAGCCCGACTAGCAGTACCGGGGAGCTGTTTTTT.

The genes are TRBV30 and TRBJ1-6; no clear D gene. The length of the CDR3 is 16 residues. The V end lost 0 bases, the J end lost 5 bases, and 14 bases lay between the germline ends. Germline assignment: CDR1 GTSNPN and CDR2 SVGIG (reference sequence). CDR3 in DNA: TGTGCCTGGAGTGTAGGGCAGCCGAGAGATAATTCACCCCTCCACTTT. This encodes CAWSVGQPRDNSPLHF.

The rearrangement joins TRBV6-1 to TRBJ2-1; TRBD2 matches at 11 bases. J gave up 7 bases and V 10 bases, and 12 bases lay outside the gene matches. Germline V gene sequence: CDR1 MNHNS, CDR2 SASEGT. CDR3 length equals 15 residues. The CDR3 loop reads CATHLPSGRPNEQFF. CDR3 bases: TGTGCCACCCATCTCCCTAGCGGGAGGCCTAATGAGCAGTTCTTC.

V and J are TRBV19 and TRBJ2-5; D ambiguous. V was cut by 4 bases and J by 0 bases, with 6 bases left in between. Germline values: CDR1 LNHDA, CDR2 SQIVND (reference sequence). This CDR3 comprises 13 residues. As DNA, the CDR3 is TGTGCCAGTAGTAGCCAGTACCAAGAGACCCAGTACTTC. It translates to CASSSQYQETQYF. The full variable domain, completed using reference TRBV19 and TRBJ2-5, is DGGITQSPKYLFRKEGQNVTLSCEQNLNHDAMYWYRQDPGQGLRLIYYSQIVNDFQKGDIAEGYSVSREKKESFPLTVTSAQKNPTAFYLCASSSQYQETQYFGPGTRLLVL.

The CDR3 region has the DNA TGTGCCAGCAGCTTAGCGGTGGCGCAGGAGCAGTTCTTC. Amino acid sequence: CASSLAVAQEQFF. The gene calls are TRBV7-9 and TRBJ2-1; no firm D call. Per the germline V gene, CDR1 is SEHNR and CDR2 is FQNEAQ (reference sequence). This CDR3 comprises 13 residues. Trimming took 0 bases from V and 10 from J, leaving 10 bases between them. The whole variable domain, remainder taken from reference TRBV7-9 and TRBJ2-1, is DTGVSQNPRHKITKRGQNVTFRCDPISEHNRLYWYRQTLGQGPEFLTYFQNEAQLEKSRLLSDRFSAERPKGSFSTLEIQRTEQGDSAMYLCASSLAVAQEQFFGPGTRLTVL.

CDR3 sequence: CASSPQETQYF. The CDR3 nucleotides are TGTGCCAGCAGCCCGCAAGAGACCCAGTACTTC. The genes are TRBV2 and TRBJ2-5, with D unresolved. Trimming pared 6 bases from V and 2 bases from J, leaving 4 bases between. The CDR3 runs 11 residues. Per germline, CDR1 SNHLY and CDR2 FYNNEI. Complete variable domain (other parts from reference TRBV2 and TRBJ2-5): EPEVTQTPSHQVTQMGQEVILRCVPISNHLYFYWYRQILGQKVEFLVSFYNNEISEKSEIFDDQFSVERPDGSNFTLKIRSTKLEDSAMYFCASSPQETQYFGPGTRLLVL.

V and J are TRBV13 and TRBJ1-4, with 12 bases matching TRBD1. J was trimmed by 4 bases and V by 5 bases; bases with no gene match: 5. CDR1 and CDR2 from the germline V gene are PRHDT and FYEKMQ (reference sequence). The length of the CDR3 is 16 residues. The DNA of the CDR3 is TGTGCCAGCAGCGTGGGACAGGGGGCAATTAATGAAAAACTGTTTTTT. This sequence encodes CASSVGQGAINEKLFF.

J is TRBJ1-1 and V is TRBV29-1, with D uncertain. Trimming stripped 5 bases from V and 3 bases from J, with 10 bases between. This CDR3 has 12 amino acids. Germline assignment: CDR1 SQVTM and CDR2 ANQGSEA. CDR3 coding DNA: TGCAGCGTTAGTCAAGACCACACTGAAGCTTTCTTT. Protein: CSVSQDHTEAFF.

This chain uses TRBV11-2 with TRBJ2-3; perhaps TRBD1 as D (6 bases). Trimming removed 6 bases from V and 2 bases from J, with 15 bases in between. Germline loops: CDR1 SGHAT, CDR2 FQNNGV. The CDR3 covers 15 residues. CDR3 bases: TGTGCCAGCAGTCCCCAGGGGATCCCCACAGATACGCAGTATTTT. Protein product: CASSPQGIPTDTQYF. Complete variable domain (other parts from reference TRBV11-2 and TRBJ2-3): EAGVAQSPRYKIIEKRQSVAFWCNPISGHATLYWYQQILGQGPKLLIQFQNNGVVDDSQLPKDRFSAERLKGVDSTLKIQPAKLEDSAVYLCASSPQGIPTDTQYFGPGTRLTVL.

The gene calls are TRBV10-2 and TRBJ2-3; 11 bases match TRBD2. From germline, CDR1 is WSHSY and CDR2 SAAADI. V trimming: 7 bases; J trimming: 4 bases; junction bases outside the gene matches: 10. CDR3 length: 16 residues. CDR3 in DNA: TGCGCCAGCACATGGTCCTTTAGCGGGGGGGCAGATACGCAGTATTTT. Amino acids: CASTWSFSGGADTQYF.